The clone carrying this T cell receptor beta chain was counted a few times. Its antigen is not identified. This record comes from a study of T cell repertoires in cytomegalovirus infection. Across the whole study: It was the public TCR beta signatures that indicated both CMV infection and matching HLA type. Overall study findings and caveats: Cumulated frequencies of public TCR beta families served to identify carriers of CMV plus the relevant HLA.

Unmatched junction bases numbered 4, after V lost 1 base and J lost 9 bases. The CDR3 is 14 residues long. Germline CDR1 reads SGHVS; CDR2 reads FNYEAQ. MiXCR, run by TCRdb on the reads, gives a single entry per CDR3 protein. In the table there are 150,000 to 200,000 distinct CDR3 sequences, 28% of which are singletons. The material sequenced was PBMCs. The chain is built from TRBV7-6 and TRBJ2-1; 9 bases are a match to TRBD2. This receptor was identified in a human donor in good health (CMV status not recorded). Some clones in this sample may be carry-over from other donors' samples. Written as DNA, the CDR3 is TGTGCCAGCAGCTTAGAAGGCGGGGGGGTTGAGCAGTTCTTC. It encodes CASSLEGGGVEQFF.